Shown below are 18 T cell receptor beta chains from a single sample sequenced in a study of T cell repertoires in cytomegalovirus infection. MiXCR, applied by TCRdb to the reads, yields one record per CDR3 protein. The sample lists around 900,000 distinct CDR3 sequences; about 33% were seen once. These receptors' targets are unknown. Material: cultured CD8+ T cells from PBMCs, obtained from culture after CMV antigen stimulation. Receptors were obtained from a human donor in good health (CMV status not recorded). Some clones in this sample may be carry-over from other donors' samples.

The V and J genes are TRBV7-9 and TRBJ2-3, with 9 bases identical to TRBD2. Trimming removed 5 bases from V and 2 bases from J; junction bases left unmatched: 5. The CDR3 spans 15 residues. Germline lookup yields CDR1 SEHNR and CDR2 FQNEAQ (reference sequence). The chain's CDR3 is CASSGERGATDTQYF. DNA for the CDR3: TGTGCCAGCAGCGGGGAGCGGGGGGCCACAGATACGCAGTATTTT. Variable domain in full (rest from reference TRBV7-9 and TRBJ2-3): DTGVSQNPRHKITKRGQNVTFRCDPISEHNRLYWYRQTLGQGPEFLTYFQNEAQLEKSRLLSDRFSAERPKGSFSTLEIQRTEQGDSAMYLCASSGERGATDTQYFGPGTRLTVL.

In its sample, this clonotype was seen a few times. J is TRBJ2-1 and V is TRBV6-1, with TRBD2 matching over 11 bases. Trimming removed 6 bases from V and 6 bases from J; junction bases left unmatched: 16. The CDR3 is 18 residues long. Germline V gene sequence: CDR1 MNHNS, CDR2 SASEGT. CDR3 DNA: TGTGCCAGCAGCGCATCAGGGGAGATAGCGGGGGGGCCCAATGAGCAGTTCTTC. Translation gives CASSASGEIAGGPNEQFF.

This clonotype has just a few counts. The chain carries TRBV28 and TRBJ2-7, with 8 nucleotides matching TRBD1. Germline CDR1 MDHEN, CDR2 SYDVKM. There are 14 residues in the CDR3. The junction had 10 bases not matched to a gene; V was cut back by 6 bases and J by 6 bases. The CDR3 is CASSPTGGILEQYF. CDR3 nucleotide sequence: TGTGCCAGCAGCCCTACAGGGGGAATCCTCGAGCAGTACTTC.

The table lists this clonotype with a few counts. J is TRBJ1-1 and V is TRBV19; D gene uncertain. This CDR3 spans 15 amino acids. Trimming took off 1 base at V and 6 bases at J, with 15 bases between the two ends. Germline V gene sequence: CDR1 LNHDA, CDR2 SQIVND (reference sequence). CDR3 DNA sequence: TGTGCCAGTAGTATAGGATCGGGATTCGGCTCTGAAGCTTTCTTT. Translating gives CASSIGSGFGSEAFF.

V and J are TRBV10-3 and TRBJ2-1; D gene ambiguous. Germline assignment: CDR1 ENHRY and CDR2 SYGVKD. The V gene lost 3 bases and the J gene lost 5 bases, with 8 bases spanning the gap. The CDR3 extends over 13 amino acids. The CDR3 spells CAISDPENNEQFF. CDR3 DNA sequence: TGTGCCATCAGTGATCCGGAGAACAATGAGCAGTTCTTC.

V is TRBV4-1 and J is TRBJ2-1, with D maybe TRBD2 (5 bases). This CDR3 is 16 amino acids long. The V end lost 2 bases, the J end lost 4 bases, and 15 bases lay between the germline ends. CDR1 is MGHRA, CDR2 YSYEKL, per germline. The CDR3 here is CASSQSPDWSYNEQFF. The CDR3 region has the DNA TGCGCCAGCAGCCAATCTCCGGACTGGTCATACAATGAGCAGTTCTTC.

CDR3 residues: CASSVDWRPASADTQYF. In DNA form, the CDR3 reads TGTGCCAGCAGCGTAGACTGGCGGCCCGCTTCAGCAGATACGCAGTATTTT. The chain joins TRBV9 to TRBJ2-3; D gene unclear. The CDR3 length is 17 residues. V was clipped by 0 bases and J by 4 bases, with 18 bases between them. CDR1 is SGDLS, CDR2 YYNGEE, per germline.

The chain joins TRBV15 to TRBJ2-7; weak D call: TRBD1 (6 bases). V lost 5 bases to trimming and J lost 5 bases, with 19 bases between them. The CDR3 extends over 15 amino acids. Germline V gives CDR1 LNHNV, CDR2 YYDKDF (reference sequence). CDR3 in DNA: TGTGCCACCAGCCGATCCAGGGGCCTGGCGGACGAGCAGTACGTC. This sequence encodes CATSRSRGLADEQYV.

The table lists this clonotype with many counts. The chain combines TRBV6-6 with TRBJ1-5, with 7 bases matching TRBD1. J was trimmed by 2 bases and V by 5 bases; bases with no gene match: 3. The CDR3 contains 14 residues. The germline V gene encodes CDR1 MNHNY and CDR2 SVGAGI (reference sequence). Written as DNA, the CDR3 is TGTGCCAGCAGTCGGACAGGACGCAATCAGCCCCAGCATTTT. This sequence encodes CASSRTGRNQPQHF.

The table lists this clonotype with a few counts. The rearrangement links TRBV4-3 to TRBJ2-7, with D uncertain. Trimming left V 0 bases short and J 4 bases short, with 7 bases between. The CDR3 spans 13 residues. CDR1 is LGHNA, CDR2 YSLEER, per germline. CDR3 sequence reads: CASSQETAYEQYV. The CDR3 nucleotides are TGCGCCAGCAGCCAAGAGACTGCTTACGAGCAGTACGTC.

Ten or more counts support this clonotype. The chain carries TRBV7-8 and TRBJ2-3; 12 bases fit TRBD2. The length of the CDR3 is 16 residues. V shed 5 bases, J shed 4 bases, and the junction held 7 bases outside the gene matches. Germline assignment: CDR1 SGHVS and CDR2 FQNEAQ. The CDR3 spells CASSGMLAGGPDTQYF. The DNA for the CDR3 is TGTGCCAGCAGCGGAATGCTAGCGGGGGGGCCAGATACGCAGTATTTT.

Only a few counts were recorded for this clonotype. The genes are TRBV18 and TRBJ2-3; no reliable D call. The germline CDR1 and CDR2 sequences are KGHSH and LQKENI. V gave up 1 base and J gave up 2 bases, with 13 bases separating them. The CDR3 totals 16 residues. The CDR3 protein is CASSPLESEYTDTQYF. CDR3 nucleotides: TGTGCCAGCTCACCACTAGAGTCAGAGTACACAGATACGCAGTATTTT.

This clonotype occurred a few times. The V gene is TRBV20-1, the J gene TRBJ1-2; D gene unclear. V shed 6 bases and J shed 0 bases, with 17 bases lying between them. Germline CDR1 DFQATT, CDR2 SNEGSKA (reference sequence). This CDR3 contains 15 residues. This CDR3 is CSAHPPDASNYGYTF. The CDR3 DNA reads as TGCAGTGCCCACCCCCCTGACGCATCTAACTATGGCTACACCTTC.

V gene TRBV4-1 combines with J gene TRBJ2-1, with 7 nucleotides matching TRBD1. Trimming removed 6 bases from V and 5 bases from J; junction bases left unmatched: 7. Germline CDR1 is MGHRA and CDR2 is YSYEKL. The CDR3 is 14 amino acids. DNA for the CDR3: TGCGCCAGCAGTAATAGACAGGGCCACAATGAGCAGTTCTTC. This codes for CASSNRQGHNEQFF.

The chain couples TRBV27 to TRBJ2-3, with 8 positions matching TRBD2. CDR1 is MNHEY, CDR2 SMNVEV, per germline (reference sequence). V gave up 6 bases and J gave up 3 bases; unmatched junction bases: 8. The CDR3 is made up of 15 amino acids. CDR3 sequence reads: CASSPHSGETDTQYF. CDR3 DNA sequence: TGTGCCAGCAGCCCACATAGCGGGGAGACAGATACGCAGTATTTT.

The gene calls are TRBV10-1 and TRBJ2-2; D remains unclear. There are 14 residues in the CDR3. V shed 3 bases and J shed 0 bases, with 5 bases lying between them. Germline V gives CDR1 WNHNN, CDR2 SYGVQD (reference sequence). Here the CDR3 reads CASSDLANTGELFF. In DNA form, the CDR3 reads TGCGCCAGCAGTGATCTTGCGAACACCGGGGAGCTGTTTTTT.

In this sample, this clonotype turned up a few times. This chain uses TRBV7-6 with TRBJ2-3; 11 nucleotides match TRBD1. This CDR3 contains 16 residues. With 5 bases clipped from V and 5 bases from J, the junction kept 9 bases outside the gene matches. Germline V gene data show CDR1 as SGHVS and CDR2 as FNYEAQ. CDR3 in amino acids: CASSLGTGGAGDTQYF. CDR3 DNA: TGTGCCAGCAGCCTAGGGACAGGGGGTGCGGGAGATACGCAGTATTTT.

This clonotype was counted only a few times. J is TRBJ2-3 and V is TRBV5-4; 7 bases fit TRBD2. There are 15 residues in the CDR3. J was trimmed by 0 bases and V by 5 bases; bases with no gene match: 6. Germline assignment: CDR1 SGHNT and CDR2 YYREEE (reference sequence). CDR3 protein: CASRFVGGSTDTQYF. The CDR3 coding sequence is TGTGCCAGCAGGTTCGTCGGGGGGAGCACAGATACGCAGTATTTT.